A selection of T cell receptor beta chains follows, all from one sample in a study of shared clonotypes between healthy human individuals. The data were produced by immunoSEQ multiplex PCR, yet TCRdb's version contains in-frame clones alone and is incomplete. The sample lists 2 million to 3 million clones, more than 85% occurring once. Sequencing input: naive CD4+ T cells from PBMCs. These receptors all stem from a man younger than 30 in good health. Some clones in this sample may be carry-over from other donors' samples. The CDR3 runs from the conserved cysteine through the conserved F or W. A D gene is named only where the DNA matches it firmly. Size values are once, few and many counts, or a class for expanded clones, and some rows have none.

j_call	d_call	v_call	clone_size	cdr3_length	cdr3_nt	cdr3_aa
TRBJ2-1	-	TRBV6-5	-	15	TGTGCCAGCAGTTACGGGTGGAGCTCCTACAATGAGCAGTTCTTC	CASSYGWSSYNEQFF
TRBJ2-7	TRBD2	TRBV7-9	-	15	TGTGCCAGCAGCCCCCGAGATAGCGGGGTAAGGGAGCAGTACTTC	CASSPRDSGVREQYF
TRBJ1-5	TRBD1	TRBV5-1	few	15	TGCGCCAGCAGCGTATCCGGGACAGGGGCCCAGCCCCAGCATTTT	CASSVSGTGAQPQHF
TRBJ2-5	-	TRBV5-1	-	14	TGCGCCAGCAGCTTGGGCTCCGAAGGGGAGACCCAGTACTTC	CASSLGSEGETQYF
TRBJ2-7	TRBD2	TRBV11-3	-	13	TGTGCCAGCAGCTTCGGGTTAGCGGGGAAGCAGTACTTC	CASSFGLAGKQYF
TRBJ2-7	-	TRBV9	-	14	TGTGCCAGCAGCCCAGCCGGACAGAACTACGAGCAGTACTTC	CASSPAGQNYEQYF
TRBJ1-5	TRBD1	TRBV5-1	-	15	TGCGCCAGCAGCTTGGAAGGGGACAGTTATCAGCCCCAGCATTTT	CASSLEGDSYQPQHF
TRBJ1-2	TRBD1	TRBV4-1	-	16	TGCGCCAGCAGCCAACCGGGACAGGGGCTCCGTCTTGGCTACACCTTC	CASSQPGQGLRLGYTF
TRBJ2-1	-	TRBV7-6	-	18	TGTGCCAGCAGCTTAGCGCTTCGGTCTAGCGAGTCCTACAATGAGCAGTTCTTC	CASSLALRSSESYNEQFF
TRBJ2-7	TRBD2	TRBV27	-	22	TGTGCCAGCAGTCCGAACTCCGGGCGAAGGACTAGCGGGAGGGCCCAGGCCTACGAGCAGTACTTC	CASSPNSGRRTSGRAQAYEQYF
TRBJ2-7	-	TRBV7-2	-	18	TGTGCCAGCAGCCTTCACGCCCGACAGAGAACTTACTCCTACGAGCAGTACTTC	CASSLHARQRTYSYEQYF
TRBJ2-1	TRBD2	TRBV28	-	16	TGTGCCAGCAGTGCATTGCTAGCGGACTCCTACAATGAGCAGTTCTTC	CASSALLADSYNEQFF
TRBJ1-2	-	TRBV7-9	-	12	TGTGCCAGCAGCTTAGCCCAGGACGGCTACACCTTC	CASSLAQDGYTF
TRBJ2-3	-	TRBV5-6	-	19	TGTGCCAGCAGCTTGAGGGAACTAGGGGACCGAATAAGCACAGATACGCAGTATTTT	CASSLRELGDRISTDTQYF
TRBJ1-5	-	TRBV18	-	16	TGTGCCAGCTCACCACCGGGCAGGGATGGCAATCAGCCCCAGCATTTT	CASSPPGRDGNQPQHF
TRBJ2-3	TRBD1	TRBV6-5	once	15	TGTGCCAGCAGGGACGGGACAGGGGGGACAGATACGCAGTATTTT	CASRDGTGGTDTQYF
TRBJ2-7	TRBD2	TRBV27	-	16	TGTGCCAGCAAACCGGGACTAGCGGGAGGGCTCTACGAGCAGTACTTC	CASKPGLAGGLYEQYF
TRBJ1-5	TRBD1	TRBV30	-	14	TGTGCCTGGGGCTCCTCGACAGGGGATCAGCCCCAGCATTTT	CAWGSSTGDQPQHF
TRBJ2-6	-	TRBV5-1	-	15	TGCGCCAGCAGCTTATTTTCCTCTGGGGCCAACGTCCTGACTTTC	CASSLFSSGANVLTF
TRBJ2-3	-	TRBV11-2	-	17	TGTGCCAGCAGCTTCGCAGGAGTCGCGACTCGCACAGATACGCAGTATTTT	CASSFAGVATRTDTQYF
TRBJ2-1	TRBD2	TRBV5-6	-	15	TGTGCCAGCAGCTCCCCGGGACTAGCAGCCAATGAGCAGTTCTTC	CASSSPGLAANEQFF
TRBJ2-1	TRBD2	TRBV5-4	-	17	TGTGCCAGCAGCCCCGCCGGAGCTAGCGGATCCTACAATGAGCAGTTCTTC	CASSPAGASGSYNEQFF
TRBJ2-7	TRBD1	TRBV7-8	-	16	TGTGCCAGCAGCAGCTGGGACAGGGCAAACTCCTACGAGCAGTACTTC	CASSSWDRANSYEQYF
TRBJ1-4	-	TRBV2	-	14	TGTGCCAGCAGTCGTGATAGAGGGGATGAAAAACTGTTTTTT	CASSRDRGDEKLFF
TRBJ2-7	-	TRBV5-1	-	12	TGCGCCAGCAGCCATATCCCGTACGAGCAGTACTTC	CASSHIPYEQYF
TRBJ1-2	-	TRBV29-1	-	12	TGCAGCGTTGGGGGGCCAGGGGTGGGCTACACCTTC	CSVGGPGVGYTF
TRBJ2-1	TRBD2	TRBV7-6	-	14	TGTGCCAGCAGCTTATCCTTTCGGGGGGATGAGCAGTTCTTC	CASSLSFRGDEQFF
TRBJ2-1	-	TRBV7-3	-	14	TGTGCCAGCAGCTTATTTGGGTCTCTAAGTGAGCAGTTCTTC	CASSLFGSLSEQFF
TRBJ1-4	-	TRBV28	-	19	TGTGCCAGCAGCATTCTAACGTGGCGGCGGGGGTCAACTAATGAAAAACTGTTTTTT	CASSILTWRRGSTNEKLFF
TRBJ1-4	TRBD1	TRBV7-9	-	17	TGTGCCAGCAGCCCCGGGACAGGGGGCTATTTTAATGAAAAACTGTTTTTT	CASSPGTGGYFNEKLFF
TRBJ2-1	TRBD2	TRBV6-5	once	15	TGTGCCAGCAGTTTACGGGGGGACTCCTACAATGAGCAGTTCTTC	CASSLRGDSYNEQFF
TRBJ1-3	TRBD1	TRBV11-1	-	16	TGTGCCAGCAGCAAGCAGACAGGGCTCTCTGGAAACACCATATATTTT	CASSKQTGLSGNTIYF
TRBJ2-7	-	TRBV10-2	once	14	TGCGCCAGCATAGAACGGGGGCCCTCCTACGAGCAGTACTTC	CASIERGPSYEQYF
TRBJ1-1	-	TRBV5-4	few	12	TGTGCCAGCAGCTCGATGAACACTGAAGCTTTCTTT	CASSSMNTEAFF
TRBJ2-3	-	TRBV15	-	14	TGTGCCACCAGCCCCCGAGATGCCCGTGGTCCGCAGTATTTT	CATSPRDARGPQYF
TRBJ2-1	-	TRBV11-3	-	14	TGTGCCAGCAGCTTTGGGACTTCCTACAATGAGCAGTTCTTC	CASSFGTSYNEQFF
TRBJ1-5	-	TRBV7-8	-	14	TGTGCCAGCAGCCCGGACGATTTTAATCAGCCCCAGCATTTT	CASSPDDFNQPQHF
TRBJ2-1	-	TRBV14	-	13	TGTGCCAGCAGCCAAGAGAGGAGGGCTGAGCAGTTCTTC	CASSQERRAEQFF
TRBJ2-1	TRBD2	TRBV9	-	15	TGTGCCAGCAGCGTAGACCCGACTAGCGGGTCTGAGCAGTTCTTC	CASSVDPTSGSEQFF
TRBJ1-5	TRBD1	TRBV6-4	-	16	TGTGCCAGCAGTGACAGTGAGACAGGGGTTAATCAGCCCCAGCATTTT	CASSDSETGVNQPQHF
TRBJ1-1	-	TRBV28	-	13	TGTGCCATCTCCCTACCGGGGGGCACTGAAGCTTTCTTT	CAISLPGGTEAFF
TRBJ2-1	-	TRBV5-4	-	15	TGTGCCAGCAGCTTGGCCACTATAATCTACAATGAGCAGTTCTTC	CASSLATIIYNEQFF
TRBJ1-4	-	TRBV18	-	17	TGTGCCAGCTCACCACCGTTCTTGGGTTCGCTCGGTGAAAAACTGTTTTTT	CASSPPFLGSLGEKLFF
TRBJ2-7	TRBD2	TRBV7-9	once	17	TGTGCCAGCAGCTTAGTGCTTACTAGCGGGAGTAACCACGAGCAGTACTTC	CASSLVLTSGSNHEQYF
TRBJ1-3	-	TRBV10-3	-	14	TGTGCCATCAGTGAGACAGGGCCAGGAAACACCATATATTTT	CAISETGPGNTIYF
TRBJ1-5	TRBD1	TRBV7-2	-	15	TGTGCCAGCAGCCCGGGACAGGGTAGCAATCAGCCCCAGCATTTT	CASSPGQGSNQPQHF
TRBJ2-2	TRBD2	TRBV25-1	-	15	TGTGCCAGCAGAGATAGCGGGAGAAACACCGGGGAGCTGTTTTTT	CASRDSGRNTGELFF
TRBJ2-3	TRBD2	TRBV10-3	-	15	TGTGCCATCAGCTTTAGCGGGAGCTTAAGAGATACGCAGTATTTT	CAISFSGSLRDTQYF
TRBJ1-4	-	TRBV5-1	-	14	TGCGCCAGCAGCTTGGAGGGGAGTGGTGAAAAACTGTTTTTT	CASSLEGSGEKLFF
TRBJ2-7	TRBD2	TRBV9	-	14	TGTGCCAGCAGCCCCGAGCTAGCGGGCTACGAGCAGTACTTC	CASSPELAGYEQYF
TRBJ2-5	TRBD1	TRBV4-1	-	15	TGCGCCAGCAGCCAGTTAGGGACAGAAGGGGAGACCCAGTACTTC	CASSQLGTEGETQYF
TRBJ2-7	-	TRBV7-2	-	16	TGTGCCAGCAGCTTAGCGCGCGGGGGCTCGTCCTACGAGCAGTACTTC	CASSLARGGSSYEQYF
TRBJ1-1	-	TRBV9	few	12	TGTGCCAGCAGCGTAGCAAGGGGTGAAGCTTTCTTT	CASSVARGEAFF
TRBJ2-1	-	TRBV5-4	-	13	TGTGCCAGCAGCTTGGACCACAGTGGTGAGCAGTTCTTC	CASSLDHSGEQFF
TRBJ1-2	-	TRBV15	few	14	TGTGCCACCACCCCGGACCGACTTAACTATGGCTACACCTTC	CATTPDRLNYGYTF
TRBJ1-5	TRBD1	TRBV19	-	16	TGTGCCAGTAGTATAGAAGCGACAGGGCAGGGTCAGCCCCAGCATTTT	CASSIEATGQGQPQHF
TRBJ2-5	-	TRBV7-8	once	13	TGTGCCAGCAGCTCCCAGTACCAAGAGACCCAGTACTTC	CASSSQYQETQYF